This T cell receptor beta chain was captured by sequencing in a study of blood T cell repertoires in COVID-19. The data were produced by immunoSEQ multiplex PCR, yet TCRdb's version contains in-frame clones alone and is incomplete. The sample has some 110,000 clones, approximately 88% seen once. Details on this clone: The same CDR3 also results from other DNA sequences found in this sample.

Sequenced material: peripheral blood. The sequence came from a woman in her seventies with acute or convalescent COVID-19.

DNA of the CDR3: TGTGCCAGCAGTCCCCTATACGAGCAGTACTTC. Amino acid sequence: CASSPLYEQYF. This chain connects TRBV6-2 or TRBV6-3 to TRBJ2-7, with D uncertain. Trimming took 5 bases from V and 4 from J, leaving 6 bases between them. The germline gives CDR1 MNHEY, CDR2 SVGEGT. The CDR3 has 11 amino acids.